One sample yielded the 2 T cell receptor beta chains listed below, sequenced in a study of blood T cell repertoires in COVID-19. Generated by immunoSEQ multiplex PCR, the TCRdb table keeps only in-frame clones and is missing some. Of 65,000 to 70,000 clones listed, 60% to 80% are singletons. Sample: peripheral blood. These TCRs come from a woman in her sixties or seventies with acute or convalescent COVID-19.

The chain links TRBV18 to TRBJ1-6; TRBD1 aligns across 8 bases. The length of the CDR3 is 15 residues. The germline V gene encodes CDR1 KGHSH and CDR2 LQKENI. Trimming removed 2 bases from V and 7 bases from J; junction bases left unmatched: 4. This CDR3 reads CASSPEQGANSPLHF. In DNA form, the CDR3 reads TGTGCCAGCTCACCAGAGCAGGGGGCGAATTCACCCCTCCACTTT.

The sample holds a few counts of this clone. The J gene is TRBJ1-1, the V gene TRBV29-1, with D tentatively TRBD1 (5 bases). Trimming pared 2 bases from V and 6 bases from J, leaving 13 bases between. CDR3 length: 13 residues. Germline CDR1 SQVTM, CDR2 ANQGSEA. The CDR3 DNA sequence: TGCAGCGTTGAAAATCGCGGGGCCCCTGAAGCTTTCTTT. Translating gives CSVENRGAPEAFF.